This T cell receptor beta chain emerged from a study of breast tumors, draining lymph nodes, adjacent tissues (dated by TCRdb to the mid-2010s). In terms of the full investigation: TCR beta repertoires were compared across tumor, adjacent nontumor tissue and axillary lymph nodes obtained from breast cancer patients. In human breast cancer, the study set out to evaluate how tumor, surrounding tissue and draining lymph node repertoires relate to one another and whether T cells may move between these sites.

Points the paper makes about the study in general: Tumor and nontumor tissue repertoires were significantly more similar in luminal-like than in basal-like breast cancer. The conclusion that tumor T cells originate in lymph nodes was presented as consistent with a hypothesis rather than as directly demonstrated. Tumors showed preferential V and J gene usage, and their T-cell repertoire diversity fell below that of lymph nodes yet above that of nontumor tissue. The data were considered consistent with the idea that most tumor T cells come from the lymph node and then expand in tumor tissue.

The lymph node samples were taken from the axillary draining lymph nodes of breast cancer patients. The instrument given in TCRdb is Illumina HiSeq 2000. Multiplex PCR amplification was used to generate the TCR beta chain libraries. High-throughput sequencing was used to analyze the amplified TCR beta chain products. In-frame beta chains were kept once TCRdb had trimmed the public reads at Q25 with fastp and called clones with MiXCR. Each entry merges the rows of one CDR3 protein and shows their most common DNA and genes. The sample data list some 170,000 distinct CDR3 sequences, and about 34% of these were observed just once. The top ten hold 3% to 4.5% of the sample. This clonotype occurred many times. It lacks a known antigen. No much larger clone exists at a distance of one base, and base qualities are not known. Here V drops 0 bases and J drops 4 bases, and the junction holds 7 bases not matched to any gene. CDR3 length: 16 amino acids, cysteine to phenylalanine. Solely the CDR3 DNA is kept, with 48 bases framed from the first base. CDR1 and CDR2 (SGHTS, YDEGEE) derive from the germline V gene.

The V and J segments used are TRBV5-8 and TRBJ1-2; 9 nucleotides in the junction match TRBD1. The sequenced sample was axillary lymph node tissue. The receptor's source is a female donor with breast cancer. Some clones in this sample may be carry-over from other donors' samples. The CDR3 protein sequence reads: CASSLAGTGSTYGYTF. Here is the DNA: TGTGCCAGCAGCTTGGCCGGGACAGGGTCGACCTATGGCTACACCTTC.